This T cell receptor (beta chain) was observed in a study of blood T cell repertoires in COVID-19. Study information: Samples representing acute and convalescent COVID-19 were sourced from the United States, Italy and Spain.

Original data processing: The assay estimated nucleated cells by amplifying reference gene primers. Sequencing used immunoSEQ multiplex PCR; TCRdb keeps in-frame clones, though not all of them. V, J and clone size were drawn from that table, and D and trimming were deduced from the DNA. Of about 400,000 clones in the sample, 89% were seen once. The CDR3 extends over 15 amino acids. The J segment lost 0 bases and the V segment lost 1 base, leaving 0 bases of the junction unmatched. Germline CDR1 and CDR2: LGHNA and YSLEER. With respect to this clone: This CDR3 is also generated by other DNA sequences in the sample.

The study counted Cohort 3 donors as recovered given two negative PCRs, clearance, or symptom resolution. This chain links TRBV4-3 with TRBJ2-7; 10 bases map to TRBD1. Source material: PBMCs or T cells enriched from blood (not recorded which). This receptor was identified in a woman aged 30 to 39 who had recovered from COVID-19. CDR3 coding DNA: TGCGCCAGCAGCCAAGGGACAGGGGGCTCCTACGAGCAGTACTTC. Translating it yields CASSQGTGGSYEQYF.